The 21 T cell receptor beta chains presented below share a single source sample, sequenced in a study of T cells in Graves' hyperthyroidism and ophthalmopathy. RNA transcripts were the template for amplifying TCR beta CDR3 regions. Carried out on the TCR CDR3, a first-round RT-PCR used the HTBI primer set. TCRdb re-analysed the multiplex PCR reads in MiXCR, keeping a single row per CDR3 protein. The sample consists of about 280,000 distinct CDR3 sequences, 25% to 30% of them appearing once. Sequenced: blood. These receptors all come from a man aged 40-49 years with Graves' hyperthyroidism that later progressed to Graves' ophthalmopathy.

Here the CDR3 reads CASSGAVADTDTQYF. The DNA of the CDR3 is TGTGCCAGCAGCGGAGCGGTAGCGGACACAGATACGCAGTATTTT. This chain links TRBV9 with TRBJ2-3; TRBD2 is a possible D gene (6 bases). Germline V gene lookup returns CDR1 SGDLS and CDR2 YYNGEE. CDR3 length: 15 residues. The ends were cut back, 3 bases at V and 2 bases at J, with 13 bases in the middle.

This clonotype has a count of ten or more. V usage is TRBV6-1 and J usage is TRBJ1-1, with TRBD1 as a possible D gene (5 bases). In germline, CDR1 is MNHNS, CDR2 SASEGT. CDR3 size: 12 residues. V gave up 3 bases and J gave up 3 bases, with 5 bases separating them. This CDR3 reads CASSDRDTEAFF. DNA for the CDR3: TGTGCCAGCAGTGACAGGGACACTGAAGCTTTCTTT.

The chain uses TRBV28 and TRBJ1-3; D unresolved. With 5 bases removed from V and 4 bases from J, the gap between germline ends came to 24 bases. The CDR3 is 18 residues long. Germline CDR1 is MDHEN and CDR2 is SYDVKM. The CDR3 region is CASSTPRPAKGTGNTIYF. DNA of the CDR3: TGTGCCAGCAGTACCCCACGCCCCGCAAAGGGAACAGGAAACACCATATATTTT.

Many counts were recorded for this clonotype. The V gene is TRBV18, the J gene TRBJ2-5; D might be TRBD1 (5 bases). V was pared by 0 bases and J by 1 base, with 9 bases between. CDR1 and CDR2 (germline): KGHSH, LQKENI. The length of the CDR3 is 15 residues. Written as DNA, the CDR3 is TGTGCCAGCTCACCACCTAGGGGCCTCCAAGAGACCCAGTACTTC. This encodes CASSPPRGLQETQYF.

At least ten counts were recorded for this clonotype. This chain uses TRBV6-2 or TRBV6-3 with TRBJ1-1; 9 bases line up with TRBD1. The V gene's germline CDR1 is MNHEY and CDR2 SVGEGT. V trimming: 5 bases; J trimming: 1 base; junction bases outside the gene matches: 8. The CDR3 is made up of 16 amino acids. CDR3 DNA: TGTGCCAGCAGTCCGGGACAGGGCCTAGGGAACACTGAAGCTTTCTTT. Translating it yields CASSPGQGLGNTEAFF.

This clonotype occurred many times. This sequence joins TRBV7-2 and TRBJ1-5, with TRBD1 matching 7 bases. Germline assignment: CDR1 SGHTA and CDR2 FQGNSA. This CDR3 has 15 amino acids. Trimming at V came to 2 bases and at J to 6 bases, leaving 7 bases not matched to a gene. CDR3 in amino acids: CASSLTPGGSQPQHF. As DNA, the CDR3 is TGTGCCAGCAGCTTAACCCCAGGGGGGAGTCAGCCCCAGCATTTT.

This clonotype was found once. CDR3 protein: CAWSVHTHYEQYF. CDR3 coding DNA: TGTGCCTGGAGTGTACACACTCACTACGAGCAGTACTTC. V gene TRBV30 combines with J gene TRBJ2-7; D unclear. The V and J ends lost 0 bases and 3 bases respectively, with 9 bases between them. CDR1 GTSNPN and CDR2 SVGIG come from the germline V gene (reference sequence). The CDR3 has 13 amino acids. The whole variable domain, filled in from reference TRBV30 and TRBJ2-7, reads SQTIHQWPATLVQPVGSPLSLECTVEGTSNPNLYWYRQAAGRGLQLLFYSVGIGQISSEVPQNLSASRPQDRQFILSSKKLLLSDSGFYLCAWSVHTHYEQYFGPGTRLTVT.

This clonotype was detected many times. The genes are TRBV3-1 and TRBJ2-7; D call uncertain. The V and J ends lost 1 base and 4 bases respectively, with 8 bases between them. CDR3 length: 13 residues. Germline V gene data show CDR1 as LGHDT and CDR2 as YNNKEL (reference sequence). CDR3 amino acids: CASSQGPQYEQYF. CDR3 DNA sequence: TGTGCCAGCAGCCAAGGCCCCCAGTACGAGCAGTACTTC.

This clonotype was recorded many times. With a much larger clone just one base away, this may be a read error. The chain joins TRBV20-1 to TRBJ2-1; weak D call: TRBD1 (5 bases). The CDR3 covers 13 residues. The V end lost 7 bases, the J end lost 9 bases, and 19 bases lay between the germline ends. CDR1 is DFQATT and CDR2 is SNEGSKA in the germline V gene (reference sequence). CDR3 nucleotide sequence: TGCAGTGTACAGGCCCCACAGGCGGTTGAGCAGTTCTTC. It translates to CSVQAPQAVEQFF.

V is TRBV28 and J is TRBJ2-4; no reliable D call. The CDR3 totals 13 residues. Trimming left V 5 bases short and J 0 bases short, with 5 bases between. Germline V gene data show CDR1 as MDHEN and CDR2 as SYDVKM. CDR3 in DNA: TGTGCCAGCAGTACTATAGCCAAAAACATTCAGTACTTC. Amino acid sequence: CASSTIAKNIQYF.

The table lists this clonotype with many counts. V and J are TRBV5-1 and TRBJ1-1; D might be TRBD1 (5 bases). This CDR3 region has 14 residues. The ends were cut back, 1 base at V and 4 bases at J, with 11 bases in the middle. From germline, CDR1 is SGHRS and CDR2 YFSETQ. DNA of the CDR3: TGCGCCAGCAGCTTGATGGGGGGAAGCACTGAAGCTTTCTTT. Protein: CASSLMGGSTEAFF.

This clonotype was seen ten or more times. The genes are TRBV7-2 and TRBJ2-7; 9 nucleotides agree with TRBD2. V shed 1 base and J 4 bases; nucleotides not matched to a gene: 2. The germline V gene has CDR1 SGHTA and CDR2 FQGNSA. This CDR3 has 14 residues. This chain's CDR3 is CASSLGTSDYEQYF. The CDR3 DNA sequence: TGTGCCAGCAGCTTAGGGACTAGCGATTACGAGCAGTACTTC.

The chain is built from TRBV27 and TRBJ2-4; D is possibly TRBD1 or TRBD2 (5 bases each). V lost 3 bases and J 0 bases, leaving 12 bases between the germline ends. This CDR3 comprises 16 residues. CDR1 MNHEY and CDR2 SMNVEV come from the germline V gene (reference sequence). The CDR3 sequence is CASSFRGPLAKNIQYF. The CDR3 bases are TGTGCCAGCAGTTTCCGGGGCCCCCTAGCCAAAAACATTCAGTACTTC.

This clonotype was seen repeatedly, ten times or more. J is TRBJ2-7 and V is TRBV28; TRBD1 is a possible D gene (5 bases). Germline V gene data show CDR1 as MDHEN and CDR2 as SYDVKM. The CDR3 contains 14 residues. With 2 bases removed from V and 4 bases from J, the gap between germline ends came to 12 bases. CDR3 DNA sequence: TGTGCCAGCAGTTTAAGGCAGGGTTTATACGAGCAGTACTTC. The encoded protein is CASSLRQGLYEQYF.

This clonotype was counted many times. The junction departs from the called germline gene at one end, perhaps through a read error. This rearrangement joins TRBV4-1 to TRBJ2-4; perhaps TRBD2 as D (6 bases). Per the germline V gene, CDR1 is MGHRA and CDR2 is YSYEKL. The CDR3 consists of 14 residues. CDR3 amino acids: CASSQAGDVNIQCF. CDR3 in DNA: TGCGCCAGCAGCCAAGCGGGGGACGTAAACATTCAGTGCTTC.

There are many counts of this clonotype. The chain links TRBV7-2 to TRBJ2-4; 7 bases are shared with TRBD2. J gave up 1 base and V 5 bases, and 5 bases lay outside the gene matches. Germline CDR1 reads SGHTA; CDR2 reads FQGNSA. The CDR3 is made up of 15 amino acids. This CDR3 reads CASSRTSWAKNIQYF. In nucleotides, the CDR3 is TGTGCCAGCAGCCGGACTAGTTGGGCCAAAAACATTCAGTACTTC.

This clonotype showed up many times. V and J are TRBV20-1 and TRBJ2-7; tentatively, D is TRBD2 (6 bases). The CDR3 is 13 amino acids. Deletions cut 2 bases from V and 5 bases from J, with 13 bases between. Germline assignment: CDR1 DFQATT and CDR2 SNEGSKA (reference sequence). The CDR3 coding sequence is TGCAGTGCTAGACCTGGGGTAGCGGACGAGCAGTACTTC. Protein sequence: CSARPGVADEQYF.

This clonotype was detected many times. V is TRBV20-1 and J is TRBJ1-1; 9 positions agree with TRBD1. In germline, CDR1 is DFQATT, CDR2 SNEGSKA (reference sequence). The V and J ends lost 6 bases and 1 base, in that order; junction bases with no gene match: 6. The length of the CDR3 is 14 residues. In DNA, the CDR3 is TGCAGTGCGCGGCCGGGACAGGGGAACACTGAAGCTTTCTTT. Translated, it gives CSARPGQGNTEAFF.

This clonotype has ten or more counts. This sequence joins TRBV25-1 and TRBJ2-2; 7 bases map to TRBD1. Trimming cost V 4 bases and J 6 bases; bases outside gene matches: 5. This CDR3 region has 14 residues. The germline CDR1 and CDR2 sequences are MGHDK and SYGVNS. This CDR3 reads CASSATGAPGELFF. CDR3 in DNA: TGTGCCAGCAGTGCTACAGGGGCTCCCGGGGAGCTGTTTTTT.

This clonotype was counted between two and nine times. The rearrangement joins TRBV12-3 or TRBV12-4 to TRBJ2-2; D not resolved. CDR3 size: 15 residues. The germline V and J ends were trimmed by 5 bases and 1 base, with 11 bases remaining between them. CDR3 nucleotide sequence: TGTGCCAGCAGTCCAAGCGTCATGAACACCGGGGAGCTGTTTTTT. Translation: CASSPSVMNTGELFF.

This clonotype has ten or more counts. The chain employs TRBV28 and TRBJ2-6; D is tentatively TRBD1 or TRBD2 (6 bases each). Trimming cost V 8 bases and J 5 bases, with 13 bases left between them. The germline V gene encodes CDR1 MDHEN and CDR2 SYDVKM. The CDR3 has 14 residues. The chain's CDR3 is CASGGTSRANVLTF. The CDR3 bases are TGTGCCAGCGGGGGGACATCGAGGGCCAACGTCCTGACTTTC.